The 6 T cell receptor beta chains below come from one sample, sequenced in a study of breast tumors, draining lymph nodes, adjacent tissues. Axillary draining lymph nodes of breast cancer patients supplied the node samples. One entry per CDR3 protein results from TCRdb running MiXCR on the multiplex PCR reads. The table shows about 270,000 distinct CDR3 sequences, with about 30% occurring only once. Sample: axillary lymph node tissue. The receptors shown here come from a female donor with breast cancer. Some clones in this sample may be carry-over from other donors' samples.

In DNA, the CDR3 is TGTGCCAGTAGTATGGACAGGGTCTACGAGCAGTACTTC. Translated, it gives CASSMDRVYEQYF. V gene TRBV19 combines with J gene TRBJ2-7; 8 bases fit TRBD1. The CDR3 contains 13 residues. V shed 3 bases, J shed 3 bases, and the junction held 1 base outside the gene matches. Germline CDR1 reads LNHDA; CDR2 reads SQIVND (reference sequence).

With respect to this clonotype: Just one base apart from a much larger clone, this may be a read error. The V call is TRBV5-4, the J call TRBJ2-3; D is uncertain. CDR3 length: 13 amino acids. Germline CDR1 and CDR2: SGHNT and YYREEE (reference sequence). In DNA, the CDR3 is TGTGCCGGCAGCTCTACCCACACAGATACGCAGTATTTT. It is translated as CAGSSTHTDTQYF.

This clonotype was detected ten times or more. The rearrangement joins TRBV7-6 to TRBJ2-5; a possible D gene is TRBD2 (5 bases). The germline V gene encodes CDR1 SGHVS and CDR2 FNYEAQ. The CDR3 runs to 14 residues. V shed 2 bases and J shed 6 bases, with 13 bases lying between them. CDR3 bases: TGTGCCAGCAGCTTATTGATTGAGGGCCAGACCCAGTACTTC. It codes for CASSLLIEGQTQYF.

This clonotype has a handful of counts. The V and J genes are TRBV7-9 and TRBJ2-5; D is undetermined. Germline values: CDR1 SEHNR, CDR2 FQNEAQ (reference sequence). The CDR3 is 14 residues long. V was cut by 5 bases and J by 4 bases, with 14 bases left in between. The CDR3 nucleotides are TGTGCCAGCAGCCAAGGGTTAGGGTCAGAGACCCAGTACTTC. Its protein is CASSQGLGSETQYF.

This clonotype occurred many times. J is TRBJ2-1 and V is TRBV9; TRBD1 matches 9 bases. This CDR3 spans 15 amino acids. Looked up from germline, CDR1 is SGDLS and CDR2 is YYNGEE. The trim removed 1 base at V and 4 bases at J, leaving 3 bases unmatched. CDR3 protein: CASSVTGGGYNEQFF. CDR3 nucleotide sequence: TGTGCCAGCAGCGTAACAGGGGGCGGTTACAATGAGCAGTTCTTC.

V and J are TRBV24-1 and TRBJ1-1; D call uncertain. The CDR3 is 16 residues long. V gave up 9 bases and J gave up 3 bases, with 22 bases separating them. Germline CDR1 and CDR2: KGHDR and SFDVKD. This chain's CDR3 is CATPIVLYYGDTEAFF. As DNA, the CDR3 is TGTGCCACCCCGATAGTACTATATTATGGGGACACTGAAGCTTTCTTT.